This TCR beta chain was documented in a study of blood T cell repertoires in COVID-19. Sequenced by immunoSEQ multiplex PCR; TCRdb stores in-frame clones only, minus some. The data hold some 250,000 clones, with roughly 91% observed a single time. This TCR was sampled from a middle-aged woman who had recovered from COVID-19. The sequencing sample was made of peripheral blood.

CDR3 region: CASSLERGSSYNEQFF. In DNA form, the CDR3 reads TGTGCCAGCAGCTTAGAGCGCGGAAGCTCCTACAATGAGCAGTTCTTC. This chain uses TRBV11-3 with TRBJ2-1, with D hard to call. Trimming removed 0 bases from V and 0 bases from J, with 9 bases in between. The germline CDR1 and CDR2 sequences are SGHNT and YENEEA. The CDR3 sequence is 16 residues long. Full variable domain (rest looked up from reference TRBV11-3 and TRBJ2-1): EAGVVQSPRYKIIEKKQPVAFWCNPISGHNTLYWYLQNLGQGPELLIRYENEEAVDDSQLPKDRFSAERLKGVDSTLKIQPAELGDSAVYLCASSLERGSSYNEQFFGPGTRLTVL.